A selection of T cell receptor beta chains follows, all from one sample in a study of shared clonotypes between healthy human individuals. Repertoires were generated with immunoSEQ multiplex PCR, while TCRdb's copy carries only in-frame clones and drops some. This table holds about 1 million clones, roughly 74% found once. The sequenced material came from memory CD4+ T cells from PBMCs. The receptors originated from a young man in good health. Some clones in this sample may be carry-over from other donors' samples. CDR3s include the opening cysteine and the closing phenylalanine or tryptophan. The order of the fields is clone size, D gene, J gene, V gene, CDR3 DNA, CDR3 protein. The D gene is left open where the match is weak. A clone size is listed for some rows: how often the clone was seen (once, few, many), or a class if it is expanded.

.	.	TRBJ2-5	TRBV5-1	TGCGCCAGCAGCTTGGACCAGGGATGGAGAGAGACCCAGTACTTC	CASSLDQGWRETQYF
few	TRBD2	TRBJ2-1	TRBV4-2	TGTGCCAGCAGGCCGGGACTAGCGGGAGGGTCAGAGCAGTTCTTC	CASRPGLAGGSEQFF
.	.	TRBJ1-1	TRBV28	TGTGCCAGCAGGAACAGGGACGGGACTGAAGCTTTCTTT	CASRNRDGTEAFF
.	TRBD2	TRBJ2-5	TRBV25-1	TGTGCCAGCAGTGAATTGGGGGGGAAGGAGACCCAGTACTTC	CASSELGGKETQYF
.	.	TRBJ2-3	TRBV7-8	TGTGCCAGCAGCTTAGAAGGGACGACTAGCACAGATACGCAGTATTTT	CASSLEGTTSTDTQYF
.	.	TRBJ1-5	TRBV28	TGTGCCAGCAGTTTATTTAGCCTCACCAAGGCTCAGCCCCAGCATTTT	CASSLFSLTKAQPQHF
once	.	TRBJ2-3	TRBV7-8	TGTGCCAGCAGCTTAGCTGGGGGGGCAGGCAGCACAGATACGCAGTATTTT	CASSLAGGAGSTDTQYF
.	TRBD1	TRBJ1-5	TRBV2	TGTGCCAGCGGTACAGGGGCGTTTCAGCCCCAGCATTTT	CASGTGAFQPQHF
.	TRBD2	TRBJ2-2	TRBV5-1	TGCGCCAGCAGCTGGACTAGCGGGAGGGGCGGGGAGCTGTTTTTT	CASSWTSGRGGELFF
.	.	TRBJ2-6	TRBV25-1	TGTGCCAGCATGGCAGGGTCTGGGGCCAACGTCCTGACTTTC	CASMAGSGANVLTF
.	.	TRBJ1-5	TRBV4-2	TGTGCCAGCAGCCAAGAGGGGAGCAAAGGGCAGCCCCAGCATTTT	CASSQEGSKGQPQHF
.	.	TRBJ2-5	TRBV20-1	TGCAGTGTCTCGAGAGAGACCCAGTACTTC	CSVSRETQYF
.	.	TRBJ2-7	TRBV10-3	TGTGCCATCAGTGGTCAGGGGCCCTACGAGCAGTACTTC	CAISGQGPYEQYF
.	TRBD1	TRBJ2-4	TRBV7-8	TGTGCCAGCAGCTGGCGACAGGGAAGGGGTGCAGACATTCAGTACTTC	CASSWRQGRGADIQYF
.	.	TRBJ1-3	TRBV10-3	TGTGCCATCAGCGCAGGGTTAATGCTGAACGGAAACACCATATATTTT	CAISAGLMLNGNTIYF
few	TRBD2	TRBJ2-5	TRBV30	TGTGCCTTCCGTCCGGGACTAGCGGGAGGGGCAGAGACCCAGTACTTC	CAFRPGLAGGAETQYF
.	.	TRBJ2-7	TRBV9	TGTGCCAGCAGCCCAAATTCCGGGAGAAACTACGAGCAGTACTTC	CASSPNSGRNYEQYF
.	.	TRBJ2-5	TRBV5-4	TGTGCCAGCACCATAAGGGGGGCCCAGTACTTC	CASTIRGAQYF
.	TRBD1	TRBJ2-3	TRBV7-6	TGTGCCAGCAGCTCCCGCCGGGACAGGACGTCGGATACGCAGTATTTT	CASSSRRDRTSDTQYF
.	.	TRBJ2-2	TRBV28	TGTGCCAGCAGTTTTTCGAACACCGGGGAGCTGTTTTTT	CASSFSNTGELFF
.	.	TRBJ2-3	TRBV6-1	TGTGCCAGCAGTCGGGGGAGGGGGCAAGGGGATACGCAGTATTTT	CASSRGRGQGDTQYF
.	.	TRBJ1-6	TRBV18	TGTGCCAGCTCACCAGTTGGCGGATCAGATAATTCACCCCTCCACTTT	CASSPVGGSDNSPLHF
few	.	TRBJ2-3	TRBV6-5	TGTGCCAGTAGCCGACGAGACACAGATACGCAGTATTTT	CASSRRDTDTQYF
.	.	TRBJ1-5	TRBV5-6	TGTGCCAGCAGCGCGATGGGTCCGGGCAATCAGCCCCAGCATTTT	CASSAMGPGNQPQHF
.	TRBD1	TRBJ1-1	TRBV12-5	TGTGCTAGTGGTTTGGTAAGCGGCAGGGGGGAGGGAACCACTGAAGCTTTCTTT	CASGLVSGRGEGTTEAFF
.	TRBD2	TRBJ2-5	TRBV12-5	TGTGCTAGTGGCCCAGGGACTAGCGGGACCCAAGAGACCCAGTACTTC	CASGPGTSGTQETQYF
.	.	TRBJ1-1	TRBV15	TGTGCCACCAGCAGAGGGCAAGAACTGAGGGGCACTGAAGCTTTCTTT	CATSRGQELRGTEAFF
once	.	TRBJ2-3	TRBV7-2	TGTGCCAGCAGCTTAGGGGCCGCAGATACGCAGTATTTT	CASSLGAADTQYF
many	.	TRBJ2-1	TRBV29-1	TGCAGCGTAATAAAATTCCGGACGGACGAATACAATGAGCAGTTCTTC	CSVIKFRTDEYNEQFF
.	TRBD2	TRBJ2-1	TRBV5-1	TGCGCCAGCAGCTTCGGGACTAGCGGGAGTGGGGCTGAGCAGTTCTTC	CASSFGTSGSGAEQFF
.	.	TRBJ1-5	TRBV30	TGTGCCTGGAGTGAAGCGACTTCGCCCAATCAGCCCCAGCATTTT	CAWSEATSPNQPQHF
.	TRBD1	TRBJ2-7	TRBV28	TGTGCCAGCACCGGGGACAGGGGCCATCCCTACGAGCAGTACTTC	CASTGDRGHPYEQYF
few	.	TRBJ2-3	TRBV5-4	TGTGCCAGCAGCTCGACAACAGATACGCAGTATTTT	CASSSTTDTQYF
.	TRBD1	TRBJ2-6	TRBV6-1	TGTGCCAGCAGTGCGTTTATAACCGACAGGGGTCGGGCCAACGTCCTGACTTTC	CASSAFITDRGRANVLTF
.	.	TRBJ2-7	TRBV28	TGTGCCAGCAGTTTATTTTTAAGCGGCAACGAGCAGTACTTC	CASSLFLSGNEQYF
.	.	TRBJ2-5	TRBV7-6	TGTGCCAGCAGCTCGCAGGCGACCCAGTACTTC	CASSSQATQYF
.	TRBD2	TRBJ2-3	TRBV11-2	TGTGCCAGCAGGGGGACTAGCGGGAGAGATACGCAGTATTTT	CASRGTSGRDTQYF
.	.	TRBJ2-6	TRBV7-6	TGTGCCAGCAGCTACGGAGGGCCGGGGGGGGCCAACGTCCTGACTTTC	CASSYGGPGGANVLTF
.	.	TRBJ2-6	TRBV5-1	TGCGCCAGCAGCCCGTCGGGGCCTGGGGCCAACGTCCTGACTTTC	CASSPSGPGANVLTF
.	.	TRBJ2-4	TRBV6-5	TGTGCCACGCAGACGGAGAAACAAAACATTCAGTACTTC	CATQTEKQNIQYF
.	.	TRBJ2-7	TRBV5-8	TGTGCCAGCAGTACCCCCTCCTACGAGCAGTACTTC	CASSTPSYEQYF
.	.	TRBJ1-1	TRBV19	TGTGCCAGTAGTGGGAGATACACTGAAGCTTTCTTT	CASSGRYTEAFF
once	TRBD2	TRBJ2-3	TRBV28	TGTGCCAGCACCACCGGGACTAGCGGGACCTTCACAGATACGCAGTATTTT	CASTTGTSGTFTDTQYF
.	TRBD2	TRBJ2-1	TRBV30	TGTGCCTGGAGTCCGGGACTAGGATATGAGCAGTTCTTC	CAWSPGLGYEQFF
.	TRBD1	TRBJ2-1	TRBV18	TGTGCCAGCTCACCGTCAGACAGGGGGCAGTTCTTC	CASSPSDRGQFF
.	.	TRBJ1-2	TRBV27	TGTGCCAGCAGCCAGAGAGACGGACGTCCGAGCGATGGCTACACCTTC	CASSQRDGRPSDGYTF
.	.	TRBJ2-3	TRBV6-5	TGTGCCAGCAACTCCCCAGCGGGAGATACGCAGTATTTT	CASNSPAGDTQYF
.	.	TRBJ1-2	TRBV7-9	TGTGCCAGCAGCCCGCTGGAGGGGCGTATCTATGGCTACACCTTC	CASSPLEGRIYGYTF
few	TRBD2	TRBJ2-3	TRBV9	TGTGCCAGCAGCGTCGCCTCCGGGAGGAGCGCAGATACGCAGTATTTT	CASSVASGRSADTQYF
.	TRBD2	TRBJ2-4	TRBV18	TGTGCCAGCTCACCCGGGGGGACCAAAAACATTCAGTACTTC	CASSPGGTKNIQYF
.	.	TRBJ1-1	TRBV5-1	TGCGCCAGCAGCTTGGGAGGGGGTATCGCTGAAGCTTTCTTT	CASSLGGGIAEAFF
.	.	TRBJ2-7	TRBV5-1	TGCGCCAGCAGCCCCGGGACCCCTCACCGAGAGCAGTACTTC	CASSPGTPHREQYF
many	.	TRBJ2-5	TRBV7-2	TGTGCCAGCAGCCTGACCGACGCGCCAGAGACCCAGTACTTC	CASSLTDAPETQYF
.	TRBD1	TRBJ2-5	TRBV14	TGTGCCAGCAGCCAAGCACAGGGGGCGCGGGAGACCCAGTACTTC	CASSQAQGARETQYF